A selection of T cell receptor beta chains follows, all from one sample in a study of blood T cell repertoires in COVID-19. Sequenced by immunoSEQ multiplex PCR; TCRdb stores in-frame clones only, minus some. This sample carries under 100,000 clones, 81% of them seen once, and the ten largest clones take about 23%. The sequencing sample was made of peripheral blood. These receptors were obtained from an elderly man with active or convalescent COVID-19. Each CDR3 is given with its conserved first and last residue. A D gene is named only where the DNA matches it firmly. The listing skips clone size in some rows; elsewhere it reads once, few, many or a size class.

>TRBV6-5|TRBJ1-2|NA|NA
TGTGCCAGCACCGGCGCAGGCTATGGCTACACCTTC
CASTGAGYGYTF
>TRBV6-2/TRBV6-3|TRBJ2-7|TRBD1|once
TGTGCCAGCAGTCGACAGGGCTCCGAGCAGTACTTC
CASSRQGSEQYF
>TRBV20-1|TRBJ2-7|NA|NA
TGCAGTGCTAGTGTTCCGGGAACCCCCTACGAGCAGTACTTC
CSASVPGTPYEQYF
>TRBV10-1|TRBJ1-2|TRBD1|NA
TGCGCCAGCAGTGAGTCATGGACAGGGAGCTATGGCTACACCTTC
CASSESWTGSYGYTF
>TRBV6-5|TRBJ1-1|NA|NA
TGTGCCAGCAGTTATACCCCGACTAACACTGAAGCTTTCTTT
CASSYTPTNTEAFF
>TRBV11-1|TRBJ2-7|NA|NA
TGTGCCAGTCAGTTGGGGAGCTCCTACGAGCAGTACTTC
CASQLGSSYEQYF
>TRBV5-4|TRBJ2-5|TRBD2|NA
TGTGCCAGCAGCCTGACTAGCGGGGAACGGGAGACCCAGTACTTC
CASSLTSGERETQYF
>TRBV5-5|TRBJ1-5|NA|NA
TGTGCCAGCAGCTTCCCGGGACAGCCCCAGCATTTT
CASSFPGQPQHF
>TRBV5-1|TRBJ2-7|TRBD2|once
TGCGCCAGCAGCTTCCGGGGGGGAACCTACGAGCAGTACTTC
CASSFRGGTYEQYF
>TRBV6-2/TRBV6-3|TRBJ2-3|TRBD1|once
TGTGCCAGCAGTTACACAGGGGGTAGCACAGATACGCAGTATTTT
CASSYTGGSTDTQYF
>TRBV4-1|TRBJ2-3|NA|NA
TGCGCCAGCAGCCTACAAATGGGTCGGGGCACAGATACGCAGTATTTT
CASSLQMGRGTDTQYF
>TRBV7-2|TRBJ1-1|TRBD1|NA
TGTGCCAGCAGCTTAGTGGGGGACAGGGAAGCTTTCTTT
CASSLVGDREAFF
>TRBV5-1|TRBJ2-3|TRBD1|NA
TGCGCCAGCAGCCTAAGGGGCGGGGGACAGGGTATGGATACGCAGTATTTT
CASSLRGGGQGMDTQYF
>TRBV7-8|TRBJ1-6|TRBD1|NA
TGTGCCAGCAGCCAACCCGGACAGGGGGATTCACCCCTCCACTTT
CASSQPGQGDSPLHF
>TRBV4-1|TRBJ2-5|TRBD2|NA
TGCGCCAGCAGCCAAGTCGCGGGGGGCTTGTACCAAGAGACCCAGTACTTC
CASSQVAGGLYQETQYF
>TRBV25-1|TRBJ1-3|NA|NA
TGTGCCAGCAGTGAAGGCCCCTTGGGGCTTCCCTCTGGAAACACCATATATTTT
CASSEGPLGLPSGNTIYF
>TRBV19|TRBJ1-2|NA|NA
TGTGCCAGTAGTACAACTCGACAGGCGTTACACACCTTC
CASSTTRQALHTF
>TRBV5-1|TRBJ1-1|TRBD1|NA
TGCGCCAGCAGCTTCTCAGGGGGTACTGTTGAAGCTTTCTTT
CASSFSGGTVEAFF
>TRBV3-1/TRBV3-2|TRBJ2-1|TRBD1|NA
TGTGCCAGCAGCCAAGGACAGGGTCATGAGCAGTTCTTC
CASSQGQGHEQFF
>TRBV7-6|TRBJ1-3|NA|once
TGTGCCAGCACCATCAGGGCCACCCCTGGAAACACCATATATTTT
CASTIRATPGNTIYF
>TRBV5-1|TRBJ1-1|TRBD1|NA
TGCGCCAGCAGCGTCGGGACAGCCAACCTTGAAGCTTTCTTT
CASSVGTANLEAFF
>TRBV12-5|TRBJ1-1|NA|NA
TGTGCTAGTGGTTTGGGACGAGGAGCTTTCTTT
CASGLGRGAFF
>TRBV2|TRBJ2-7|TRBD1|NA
TGTGCCAGCAGACACGACAGGGGTGGCTACGAGCAGTACTTC
CASRHDRGGYEQYF
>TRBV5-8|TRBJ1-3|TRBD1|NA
TGTGCCAGCAGCAGAGGACAGGGTATCGAAAGGGGAAACACCATATATTTT
CASSRGQGIERGNTIYF
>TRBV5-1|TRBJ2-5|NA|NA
TGCGCCAGCAGCTTGGGTACCCTGCCGGGAGAGACCCAGTACTTC
CASSLGTLPGETQYF
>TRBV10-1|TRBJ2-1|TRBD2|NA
TGCGCCAGCAGTGGACCGACTAGCGGGGGGTACAATGAGCAGTTCTTC
CASSGPTSGGYNEQFF
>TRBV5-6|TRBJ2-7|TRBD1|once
TGTGCCAGCAGCCGAAGGACAGGGTATATCGAGCAGTACTTC
CASSRRTGYIEQYF
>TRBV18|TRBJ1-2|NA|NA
TGTGCCAGCTCCCAAGGCGCGGACTATGGCTACACCTTC
CASSQGADYGYTF
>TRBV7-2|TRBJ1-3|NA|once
TGTGCCAGCAGCTTACCCGACAGGGGAAACACCATATATTTT
CASSLPDRGNTIYF